This TCR beta chain was sequenced in a study of T-cell reconstitution after alpha-beta-depleted transplantation in children. Unique molecular identifiers were incorporated into the prepared TCRbeta library. TCRdb used MiXCR to reprocess the PCR reads, holding one entry per CDR3 protein. The data contain about 500,000 distinct CDR3 sequences, approximately 29% of them singletons. This clonotype was counted a few times. Trimming cost V 3 bases and J 5 bases; bases outside gene matches: 9. Germline loops: CDR1 SQVTM, CDR2 ANQGSEA. The CDR3 runs 17 residues. The sample was PBMCs from the stem cell graft donor, taken from the stem cell graft. The clonotype was recovered from a human donor who donated a stem cell graft to a child with aplastic anemia. The chain is built from TRBV29-1 and TRBJ2-1; TRBD2 matches 14 bases. CDR3 sequence: CSVEDKGLAGVHNEQFF. The CDR3, as DNA: TGCAGCGTTGAGGACAAGGGACTAGCGGGAGTTCACAATGAGCAGTTCTTC.